What follows is one T cell receptor beta chain and its context. Its target is unknown. The record originates from a study of T cell responses to AZD1222 COVID-19 vaccine. Notes on the study in general: Once two AZD1222 doses were given, Spike-specific TCR breadth and depth went up.

Using immunoSEQ multiplex PCR, the repertoire was profiled, and TCRdb retains in-frame clones only, with some absent. Seen here are about 89,000 clones, 85% to 90% observed once, and the top ten hold 5.6%. Germline V gene data show CDR1 as MDHEN and CDR2 as SYDVKM. The V end was cut by 4 bases, the J end by 5 bases, with 9 bases between. The CDR3 covers 13 residues. Material: peripheral blood, obtained 28 days after the second AZD1222 dose. The TCR comes from an adult who received the AZD1222 COVID-19 vaccine. V gene TRBV28 combines with J gene TRBJ1-5; D gene unclear. The CDR3 loop reads CASSSGWHQPQHF. In nucleotides, the CDR3 is TGTGCCAGCAGTTCAGGTTGGCATCAGCCCCAGCATTTT.